This T cell receptor beta chain was recovered during a study of blood T cell repertoires in COVID-19. Only in-frame clones appear in the TCRdb table, and some are missing; sequencing was by immunoSEQ multiplex PCR. The sample lists fewer than 250,000 clones; 88% were seen once. This clone has a handful of counts. With 3 bases removed from V and 2 bases from J, the gap between germline ends came to 8 bases. The CDR3 is made up of 13 amino acids. The germline gives CDR1 SGHAT, CDR2 FQDESV (reference sequence). The sample taken for sequencing was peripheral blood. The TCR sequence derives from a woman aged 55-69 years with acute or convalescent COVID-19. The chain is built from TRBV11-1 and TRBJ2-7, with D possibly matching TRBD2 (5 bases). DNA for the CDR3: TGTGCCAGCAGCTTGGAGGTCGCCTACGAGCAGTACTTC. As protein: CASSLEVAYEQYF. The full variable domain, its missing parts supplied by reference TRBV11-1 and TRBJ2-7, is EAEVAQSPRYKITEKSQAVAFWCDPISGHATLYWYRQILGQGPELLVQFQDESVVDDSQLPKDRFSAERLKGVDSTLKIQPAELGDSAMYLCASSLEVAYEQYFGPGTRLTVT.